The 32 T cell receptor beta chains below were found in one sample sequenced in a study of beta chain features in type 1 diabetes. Study-level findings and limits: In all four CD4+ subsets, TCRB CDR3 length was significantly, moderately reduced in type 1 diabetes.

The entirety of the isolated RNA underwent reverse transcription, so expressed TCRB transcripts were sequenced. Profiled with immunoSEQ multiplex PCR; TCRdb holds only in-frame clones, not every one. The table records hundreds of thousands of clones, roughly an eighth of them present only once. These receptors have no identified antigens. The sequencing sample was made of naive CD4+ T cells from blood. The receptors come from a man younger than 30 with type 1 diabetes.

The J gene is TRBJ1-4, the V gene TRBV29-1, with D perhaps TRBD1 (5 bases). The germline V gene has CDR1 SQVTM and CDR2 ANQGSEA. Trimming took 2 bases from V and 8 from J, leaving 12 bases between them. The CDR3 is made up of 13 amino acids. The CDR3 loop is CSVEKQEGEKLFF. The CDR3 bases are TGCAGCGTTGAAAAACAGGAGGGGGAAAAACTGTTTTTT.

The chain couples TRBV2 to TRBJ1-1; maybe TRBD1 (5 bases). V was clipped by 5 bases and J by 1 base, with 11 bases between them. Per the germline V gene, CDR1 is SNHLY and CDR2 is FYNNEI. The CDR3 length is 14 residues. The CDR3 bases are TGTGCCAGCAGTCCTCAGACAGAGAACACTGAAGCTTTCTTT. It translates to CASSPQTENTEAFF.

This clone was seen more than once but under ten times. The rearrangement uses TRBV18 and TRBJ1-2, with a tentative D call TRBD1 (6 bases). CDR3 length equals 16 residues. Trimming removed 2 bases at V and 0 bases at J, with 13 bases between. Germline V lookup: CDR1 KGHSH, CDR2 LQKENI. As DNA, the CDR3 is TGTGCCAGCTCACCAGTGGAGGGGGAGCCTAACTATGGCTACACCTTC. Amino acid sequence: CASSPVEGEPNYGYTF.

V usage is TRBV6-7 and J usage is TRBJ1-5; TRBD1 aligns across 10 bases. TRBV6-7 is labeled an ORF, and its function is uncertain. J gave up 4 bases and V 5 bases, and 8 bases lay outside the gene matches. This CDR3 has 16 residues. This chain's CDR3 is CASSLRQGAYNQPQHF. The CDR3 DNA reads TGTGCCAGCAGTCTAAGACAGGGGGCGTATAATCAGCCCCAGCATTTT.

The chain links TRBV21-1 to TRBJ2-7; the table calls TRBD2, which could not be checked here. TRBV21-1 is a recognized pseudogene. The CDR3 sequence is 13 residues long. The CDR3 spells CASSKCGRNEQYF. CDR3 nucleotide sequence: TGTGCCAGCAGCAAATGCGGGAGGAACGAGCAGTACTTC.

The V gene is TRBV25-1, the J gene TRBJ2-1; 8 nucleotides match TRBD2. The CDR3 length is 16 residues. V trimming: 7 bases; J trimming: 2 bases; junction bases outside the gene matches: 10. Germline CDR1 reads MGHDK; CDR2 reads SYGVNS. For the CDR3, the DNA is TGTGCCAGCACTTCCCCCGGGACTAGTCCCTACAATGAGCAGTTCTTC. It encodes CASTSPGTSPYNEQFF.

CDR3 in amino acids: CASSLQRPERVRGYTF. DNA of the CDR3: TGCGCCAGCAGCCTACAAAGACCCGAGAGGGTTCGTGGCTACACCTTC. The chain carries TRBV4-1 and TRBJ1-2; no clear D. The CDR3 has 16 residues. The V end was cut by 4 bases, the J end by 7 bases, with 22 bases between. CDR1 and CDR2 from the germline V gene are MGHRA and YSYEKL.

This clone was observed a handful of times. The DNA of the CDR3 is TGTGCCAGTAGTCGGGGGGTCCAAGAGACCCAGTACTTC. The encoded protein is CASSRGVQETQYF. V is TRBV19 and J is TRBJ2-5; TRBD2 matches at 7 bases. This CDR3 comprises 13 residues. V lost 5 bases to trimming and J lost 1 base; unmatched junction nucleotides: 1. Germline V gene sequence: CDR1 LNHDA, CDR2 SQIVND (reference sequence).

In regard to this clone: Other DNA sequences in the sample encode the same CDR3. The chain is built from TRBV7-2 and TRBJ2-5; 7 nucleotides align to TRBD1. Germline V CDR1 and CDR2: SGHTA, FQGNSA. CDR3 length: 14 amino acids. Trimming cost V 1 base and J 4 bases; bases outside gene matches: 3. The CDR3 loop is CASSLVAGGETQYF. The CDR3 coding sequence is TGTGCCAGCAGCTTAGTCGCAGGGGGAGAGACCCAGTACTTC.

This clone was seen only a few times. CDR3 region: CAWSEEINQPQHF. The CDR3 DNA is TGTGCCTGGAGTGAGGAAATCAATCAGCCCCAGCATTTT. V gene TRBV30 combines with J gene TRBJ1-5; D unresolved. CDR1 is GTSNPN and CDR2 is SVGIG in the germline V gene (reference sequence). V was trimmed by 1 base and J by 3 bases, leaving 7 bases between them. The CDR3 extends over 13 amino acids.

This clone was seen a few times. The chain recombines TRBV6-1 with TRBJ2-5, with D possibly matching TRBD2 (5 bases). The V end lost 0 bases, the J end lost 7 bases, and 9 bases lay between the germline ends. This CDR3 is built from 13 residues. CDR1 and CDR2 from the germline V gene are MNHNS and SASEGT. The CDR3 spells CASSEALEATQYF. The DNA of the CDR3 is TGTGCCAGCAGTGAAGCGTTGGAGGCGACCCAGTACTTC.

CDR3 in DNA: TGTGCTCTATCCGGGGGACTGCAAGAGACCCAGTACTTC. Its protein product is CALSGGLQETQYF. This chain links TRBV7-2 with TRBJ2-5, with TRBD2 as a possible D gene (6 bases). The germline gives CDR1 SGHTA, CDR2 FQGNSA. This CDR3 region has 13 residues.

The chain has TRBV2 and TRBJ2-3, with a possible D match to TRBD1 (6 bases). The CDR3 length is 14 residues. Germline CDR1 and CDR2: SNHLY and FYNNEI. Trimming removed 5 bases at V and 2 bases at J, with 11 bases between. The CDR3 DNA is TGTGCCAGCAGTCCCGGACAGTCCACAGATACGCAGTATTTT. Translation gives CASSPGQSTDTQYF.

The rearrangement uses TRBV25-1 and TRBJ1-4; D remains unclear. The germline CDR1 and CDR2 sequences are MGHDK and SYGVNS. The CDR3 spans 13 residues. V was trimmed by 3 bases and J by 10 bases, leaving 12 bases between them. CDR3 protein: CASSDLFLGKLFF. The CDR3, as DNA: TGTGCCAGCAGTGATCTCTTTCTGGGAAAACTGTTTTTT.

This clone was observed a handful of times. The chain recombines TRBV27 with TRBJ1-1; D perhaps matches TRBD1 (6 bases). Trimming took off 6 bases at V and 0 bases at J, with 11 bases between the two ends. The CDR3 extends over 14 amino acids. The germline CDR1 and CDR2 sequences are MNHEY and SMNVEV (reference sequence). The CDR3 reads CASSAGHLNTEAFF. CDR3 nucleotide sequence: TGTGCCAGCAGCGCGGGACACTTGAACACTGAAGCTTTCTTT.

J is TRBJ2-5 and V is TRBV5-6; perhaps TRBD2 as D (6 bases). CDR1 and CDR2 (germline): SGHDT, YYEEEE. The germline V and J ends were trimmed by 6 bases and 5 bases, with 17 bases remaining between them. This CDR3 has 14 residues. CDR3 protein: CASNLGGAGETQYF. DNA for the CDR3: TGTGCCAGCAACCTGGGCGGGGCGGGGGAGACCCAGTACTTC. Using reference TRBV5-6 and TRBJ2-5 for the parts outside the CDR3, the full variable domain is DAGVTQSPTHLIKTRGQQVTLRCSPKSGHDTVSWYQQALGQGPQFIFQYYEEEERQRGNFPDRFSGHQFPNYSSELNVNALLLGDSALYLCASNLGGAGETQYFGPGTRLLVL.

The gene calls are TRBV30 and TRBJ1-2; a possible D gene is TRBD1 (5 bases). CDR3 size: 12 residues. Germline V gene sequence: CDR1 GTSNPN, CDR2 SVGIG (reference sequence). Deletions cut 1 base from V and 8 bases from J, with 11 bases between. CDR3 loop: CAWSEVQGGYTF. CDR3 in DNA: TGTGCCTGGAGTGAAGTCCAGGGAGGCTACACCTTC. Variable domain in full (rest from reference TRBV30 and TRBJ1-2): SQTIHQWPATLVQPVGSPLSLECTVEGTSNPNLYWYRQAAGRGLQLLFYSVGIGQISSEVPQNLSASRPQDRQFILSSKKLLLSDSGFYLCAWSEVQGGYTFGSGTRLTVV.

This clone was seen a few times. The rearrangement links TRBV6-1 to TRBJ1-2; the D gene is possibly TRBD1 (6 bases). This CDR3 comprises 14 residues. Germline V gene data show CDR1 as MNHNS and CDR2 as SASEGT. V was clipped by 4 bases and J by 1 base, with 10 bases between them. This CDR3 reads CASSVDSYNYGYTF. In DNA form, the CDR3 reads TGTGCCAGCAGTGTGGACAGTTATAACTATGGCTACACCTTC.

The chain joins TRBV30 to TRBJ1-2; 7 bases are a match to TRBD1. CDR3 length: 12 amino acids. Germline trimming cut 1 base from V and 7 bases from J; bases unmatched to any gene: 3. The germline CDR1 and CDR2 sequences are GTSNPN and SVGIG (reference sequence). The CDR3 spells CAWSGQGVGYTF. As DNA, the CDR3 is TGTGCCTGGAGTGGACAGGGAGTTGGCTACACCTTC.

This clone came up a few times. The chain has TRBV2 and TRBJ1-3; D ambiguous. From germline, CDR1 is SNHLY and CDR2 FYNNEI. CDR3 length: 10 residues. Trimming shortened V by 5 bases and J by 6 bases, and 2 bases separated the two germline ends. CDR3 sequence reads: CASSINTIYF. Here the CDR3 DNA reads TGTGCCAGCAGTATAAACACCATATATTTT.

The sample holds a few counts of this clone. This chain uses TRBV29-1 with TRBJ2-1; TRBD2 matches at 11 bases. Germline V gene data show CDR1 as SQVTM and CDR2 as ANQGSEA. V dropped 7 bases and J dropped 3; count of bases not matched to a gene: 5. The CDR3 contains 14 residues. The CDR3 coding sequence is TGCAGCGGTACCGGGACTAGCGGCTACAATGAGCAGTTCTTC. Translated, it gives CSGTGTSGYNEQFF.

The chain is built from TRBV18 and TRBJ1-1, with D unclear. CDR3 length equals 14 residues. V was cut by 2 bases and J by 6 bases, with 13 bases left in between. The germline CDR1 and CDR2 sequences are KGHSH and LQKENI. The CDR3 nucleotides are TGTGCCAGCTCACCATCCCAAGTGGTAGCTGAAGCTTTCTTT. It yields the protein CASSPSQVVAEAFF.

The genes are TRBV11-2 and TRBJ1-1, with D possibly TRBD1 on 5 matching bases. Germline CDR1 is SGHAT and CDR2 is FQNNGV. This CDR3 contains 14 residues. The V and J ends lost 7 bases and 3 bases respectively, with 15 bases between them. CDR3 sequence (DNA): TGTGCCAGCACCGAACGAAGGGGAGACACTGAAGCTTTCTTT. Translated, it gives CASTERRGDTEAFF.

This chain uses TRBV15 with TRBJ2-7; D gene uncertain. The V gene's germline CDR1 is LNHNV and CDR2 YYDKDF (reference sequence). V lost 1 base and J 2 bases, leaving 6 bases between the germline ends. CDR3 length equals 13 residues. The CDR3, as DNA: TGTGCCACCAGCAGAGGACGGACCTACGAGCAGTACTTC. It translates to CATSRGRTYEQYF.

V gene TRBV25-1 combines with J gene TRBJ1-2, with D maybe TRBD1 (5 bases). Germline assignment: CDR1 MGHDK and CDR2 SYGVNS. Trimming cost V 3 bases and J 3 bases, with 8 bases left between them. CDR3 length equals 13 residues. As DNA, the CDR3 is TGTGCCAGCAGTGACCCAGGGCACTATGGCTACACCTTC. This translates into CASSDPGHYGYTF.

This clone has just a few counts. This rearrangement joins TRBV9 to TRBJ2-7; the D gene is possibly TRBD2 (5 bases). The V gene lost 0 bases and the J gene lost 4 bases, with 14 bases spanning the gap. The CDR3 extends over 15 amino acids. Looked up from germline, CDR1 is SGDLS and CDR2 is YYNGEE. In DNA, the CDR3 is TGTGCCAGCAGCGTAGGGCTGGACTCGGCGTACGAGCAGTACTTC. This translates into CASSVGLDSAYEQYF.

V usage is TRBV30 and J usage is TRBJ2-3; D may match TRBD1 or TRBD2 (5 bases each). Trimming shortened V by 2 bases and J by 3 bases, and 21 bases separated the two germline ends. Germline V lookup: CDR1 GTSNPN, CDR2 SVGIG (reference sequence). CDR3 size: 17 residues. This CDR3 reads CAWSFAGTLRGTDTQYF. The CDR3 DNA follows: TGTGCCTGGAGTTTCGCCGGGACCCTGAGGGGTACAGATACGCAGTATTTT.

The J gene is TRBJ2-6, the V gene TRBV19; D uncertain. Trimming stripped 3 bases from V and 0 bases from J, with 6 bases between. Germline CDR1 and CDR2: LNHDA and SQIVND (reference sequence). CDR3 size: 15 residues. The CDR3 DNA sequence: TGTGCCAGTAGTATCCGGCCCTCTGGGGCCAACGTCCTGACTTTC. Amino acid sequence: CASSIRPSGANVLTF.

In this sample, this clone turned up many times. V is TRBV2 and J is TRBJ2-3, with TRBD2 identical over 8 bases. Trimming cost V 8 bases and J 3 bases; bases outside gene matches: 10. The CDR3 is made up of 15 amino acids. Germline CDR1 reads SNHLY; CDR2 reads FYNNEI. The CDR3 DNA is TGTGCCAGCCGACTAAGCGGGAGCAAGACAGATACGCAGTATTTT. It yields the protein CASRLSGSKTDTQYF.

The V gene is TRBV9, the J gene TRBJ2-2; 10 bases are shared with TRBD2. This CDR3 region has 18 residues. Germline V CDR1 and CDR2: SGDLS, YYNGEE. The V segment lost 0 bases and the J segment 1 base; nucleotides outside the gene matches: 6. CDR3 region: CASSVESLAGRNTGELFF. In DNA, the CDR3 is TGTGCCAGCAGCGTAGAATCACTAGCGGGGCGGAACACCGGGGAGCTGTTTTTT.

The genes are TRBV9 and TRBJ1-1, with TRBD1 identical over 8 bases. From germline, CDR1 is SGDLS and CDR2 YYNGEE. V dropped 0 bases and J dropped 11; count of bases not matched to a gene: 3. This CDR3 region has 12 residues. This chain's CDR3 is CASSVGTGKAFF. The CDR3 DNA reads as TGTGCCAGCAGCGTAGGGACAGGGAAGGCTTTCTTT. Looking up the rest from reference TRBV9 and TRBJ1-1 gives the full variable domain: DSGVTQTPKHLITATGQRVTLRCSPRSGDLSVYWYQQSLDQGLQFLIQYYNGEERAKGNILERFSAQQFPDLHSELNLSSLELGDSALYFCASSVGTGKAFFGQGTRLTVV.

This clone was counted only a few times. V and J are TRBV25-1 and TRBJ2-6; weak D call: TRBD1 (7 bases). The CDR3 extends over 17 amino acids. Germline V gene data show CDR1 as MGHDK and CDR2 as SYGVNS. Trimming stripped 5 bases from V and 0 bases from J, with 14 bases between. This CDR3 is CASSHRQGLSGANVLTF. The CDR3 bases are TGTGCCAGCAGTCACAGACAGGGACTCTCTGGGGCCAACGTCCTGACTTTC.